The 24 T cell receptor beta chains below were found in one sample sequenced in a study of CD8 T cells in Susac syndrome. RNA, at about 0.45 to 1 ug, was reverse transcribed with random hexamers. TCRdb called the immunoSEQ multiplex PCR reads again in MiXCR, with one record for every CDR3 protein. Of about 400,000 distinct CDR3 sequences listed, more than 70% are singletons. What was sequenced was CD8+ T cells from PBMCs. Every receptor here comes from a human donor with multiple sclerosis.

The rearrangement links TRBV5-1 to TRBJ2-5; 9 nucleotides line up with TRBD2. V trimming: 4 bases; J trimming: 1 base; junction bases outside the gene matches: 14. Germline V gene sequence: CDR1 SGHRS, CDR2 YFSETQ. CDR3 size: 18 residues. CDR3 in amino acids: CASSLITGTSNPQETQYF. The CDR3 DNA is TGCGCCAGCAGCCTTATAACCGGGACTAGCAATCCCCAAGAGACCCAGTACTTC.

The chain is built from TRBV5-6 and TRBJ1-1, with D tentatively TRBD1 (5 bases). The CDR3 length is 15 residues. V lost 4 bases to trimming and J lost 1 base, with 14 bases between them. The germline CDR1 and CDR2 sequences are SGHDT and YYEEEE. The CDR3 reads CASSPMWDSNTEAFF. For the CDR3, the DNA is TGTGCCAGCAGCCCCATGTGGGACTCGAACACTGAAGCTTTCTTT. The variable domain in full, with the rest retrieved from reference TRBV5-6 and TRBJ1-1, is DAGVTQSPTHLIKTRGQQVTLRCSPKSGHDTVSWYQQALGQGPQFIFQYYEEEERQRGNFPDRFSGHQFPNYSSELNVNALLLGDSALYLCASSPMWDSNTEAFFGQGTRLTVV.

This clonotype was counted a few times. Written as DNA, the CDR3 is TGTGCCAGTAGTCCCTGGACAGAAATGAACACTGAAGCTTTCTTT. Protein: CASSPWTEMNTEAFF. J is TRBJ1-1 and V is TRBV19; possible D gene TRBD1, 6 bases. From germline, CDR1 is LNHDA and CDR2 SQIVND (reference sequence). V lost 5 bases and J lost 0, with 13 bases in between. The CDR3 covers 15 residues. Filled out from reference TRBV19 and TRBJ1-1, the complete variable domain reads DGGITQSPKYLFRKEGQNVTLSCEQNLNHDAMYWYRQDPGQGLRLIYYSQIVNDFQKGDIAEGYSVSREKKESFPLTVTSAQKNPTAFYLCASSPWTEMNTEAFFGQGTRLTVV.

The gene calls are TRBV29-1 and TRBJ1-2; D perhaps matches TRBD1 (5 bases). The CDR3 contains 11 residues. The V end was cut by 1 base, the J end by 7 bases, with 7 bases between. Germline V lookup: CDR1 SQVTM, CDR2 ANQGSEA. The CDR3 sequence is CSVEGGAGYTF. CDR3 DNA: TGCAGCGTTGAAGGCGGGGCTGGCTACACCTTC. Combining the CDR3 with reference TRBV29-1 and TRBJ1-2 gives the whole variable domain SAVISQKPSRDICQRGTSLTIQCQVDSQVTMMFWYRQQPGQSLTLIATANQGSEATYESGFVIDKFPISRPNLTFSTLTVSNMSPEDSSIYLCSVEGGAGYTFGSGTRLTVV.

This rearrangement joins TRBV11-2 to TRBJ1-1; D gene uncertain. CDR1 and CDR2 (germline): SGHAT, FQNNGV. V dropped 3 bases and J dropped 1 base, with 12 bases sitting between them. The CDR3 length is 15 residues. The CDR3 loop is CASSFLLTPNTEAFF. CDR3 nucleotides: TGTGCCAGCAGCTTTTTGCTCACGCCGAACACTGAAGCTTTCTTT.

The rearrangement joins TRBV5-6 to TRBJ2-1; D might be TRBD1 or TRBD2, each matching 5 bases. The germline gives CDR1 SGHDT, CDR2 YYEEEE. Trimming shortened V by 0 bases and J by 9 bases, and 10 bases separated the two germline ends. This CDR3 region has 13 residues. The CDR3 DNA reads TGTGCCAGCAGCTTGGTGGATGGGGGTGAGCAGTTCTTC. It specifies CASSLVDGGEQFF.

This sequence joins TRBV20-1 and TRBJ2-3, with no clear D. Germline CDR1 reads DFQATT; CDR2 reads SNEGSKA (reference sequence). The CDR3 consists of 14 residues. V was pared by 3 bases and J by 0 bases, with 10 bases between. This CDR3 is CSARIVLSTDTQYF. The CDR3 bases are TGCAGTGCTAGGATAGTACTGAGCACAGATACGCAGTATTTT.

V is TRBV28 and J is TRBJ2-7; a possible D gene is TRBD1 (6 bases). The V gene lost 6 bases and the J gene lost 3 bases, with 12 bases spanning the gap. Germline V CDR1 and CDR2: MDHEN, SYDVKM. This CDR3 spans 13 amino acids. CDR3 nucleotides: TGTGCCAGCAGACCCCCAGGGGACTACGAGCAGTACTTC. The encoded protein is CASRPPGDYEQYF.

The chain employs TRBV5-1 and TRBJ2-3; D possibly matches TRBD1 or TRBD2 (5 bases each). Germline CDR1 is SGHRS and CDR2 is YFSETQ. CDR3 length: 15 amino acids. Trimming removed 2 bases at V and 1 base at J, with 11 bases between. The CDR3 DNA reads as TGCGCCAGCAGCTTAGAGGGGATGGGCACAGATACGCAGTATTTT. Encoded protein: CASSLEGMGTDTQYF.

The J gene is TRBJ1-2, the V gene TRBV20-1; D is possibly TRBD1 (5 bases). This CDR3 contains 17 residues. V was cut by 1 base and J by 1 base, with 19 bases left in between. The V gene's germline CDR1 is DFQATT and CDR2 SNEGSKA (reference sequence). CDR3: CSARVWVVQALNYGYTF. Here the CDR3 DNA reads TGCAGTGCTAGAGTTTGGGTCGTACAGGCACTTAACTATGGCTACACCTTC.

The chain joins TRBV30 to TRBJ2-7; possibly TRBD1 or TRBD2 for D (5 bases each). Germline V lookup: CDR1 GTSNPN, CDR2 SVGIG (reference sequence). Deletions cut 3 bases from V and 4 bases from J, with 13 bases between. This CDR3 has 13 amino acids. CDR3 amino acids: CAWSAGTQYEQYF. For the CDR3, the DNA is TGTGCCTGGAGCGCCGGGACCCAATACGAGCAGTACTTC.

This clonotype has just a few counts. The CDR3 loop reads CASRPLYRDTQETQYF. As DNA, the CDR3 is TGTGCCAGCAGACCTTTATACCGGGACACCCAAGAGACCCAGTACTTC. The V and J genes are TRBV27 and TRBJ2-5; D may be TRBD1 (6 bases). Trimming took 6 bases from V and 1 from J, leaving 18 bases between them. The length of the CDR3 is 16 residues. Per the germline V gene, CDR1 is MNHEY and CDR2 is SMNVEV (reference sequence).

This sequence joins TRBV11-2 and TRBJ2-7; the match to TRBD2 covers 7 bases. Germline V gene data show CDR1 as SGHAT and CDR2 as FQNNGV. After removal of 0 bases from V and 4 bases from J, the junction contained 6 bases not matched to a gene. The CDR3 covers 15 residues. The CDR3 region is CASSLDIGLGYEQYF. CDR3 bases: TGTGCCAGCAGCTTAGATATCGGACTAGGTTACGAGCAGTACTTC.

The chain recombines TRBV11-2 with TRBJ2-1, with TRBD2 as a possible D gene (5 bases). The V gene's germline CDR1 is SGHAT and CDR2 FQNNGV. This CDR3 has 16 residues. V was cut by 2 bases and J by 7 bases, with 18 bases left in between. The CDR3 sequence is CASSLTRTGYRNEQFF. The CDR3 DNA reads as TGTGCCAGCAGCTTAACTAGAACGGGGTATCGGAATGAGCAGTTCTTC.

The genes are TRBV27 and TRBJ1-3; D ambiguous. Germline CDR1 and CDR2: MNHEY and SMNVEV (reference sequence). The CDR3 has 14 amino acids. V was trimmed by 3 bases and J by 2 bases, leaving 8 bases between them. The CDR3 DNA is TGTGCCAGCAGTTTGCGACCTACTGGAAACACCATATATTTT. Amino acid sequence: CASSLRPTGNTIYF.

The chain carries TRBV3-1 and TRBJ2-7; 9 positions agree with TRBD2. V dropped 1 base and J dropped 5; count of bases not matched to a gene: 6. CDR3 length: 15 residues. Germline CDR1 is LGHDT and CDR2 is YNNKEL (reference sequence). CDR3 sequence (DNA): TGTGCCAGCAGCCAAGGGCGGGAGGGCCGGAACGAGCAGTACTTC. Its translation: CASSQGREGRNEQYF.

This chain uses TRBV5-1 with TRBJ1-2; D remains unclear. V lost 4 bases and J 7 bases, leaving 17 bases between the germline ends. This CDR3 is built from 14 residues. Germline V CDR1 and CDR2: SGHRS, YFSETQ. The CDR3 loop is CASSPIGEEAGYTF. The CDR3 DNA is TGCGCCAGCAGCCCCATCGGGGAGGAGGCTGGCTACACCTTC.

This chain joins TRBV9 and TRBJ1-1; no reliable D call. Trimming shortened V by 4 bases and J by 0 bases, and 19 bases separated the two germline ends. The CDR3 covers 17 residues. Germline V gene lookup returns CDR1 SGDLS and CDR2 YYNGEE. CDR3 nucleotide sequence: TGTGCCAGCAGCCCCCGTAATAGAAGTGCGGTGAACACTGAAGCTTTCTTT. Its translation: CASSPRNRSAVNTEAFF.

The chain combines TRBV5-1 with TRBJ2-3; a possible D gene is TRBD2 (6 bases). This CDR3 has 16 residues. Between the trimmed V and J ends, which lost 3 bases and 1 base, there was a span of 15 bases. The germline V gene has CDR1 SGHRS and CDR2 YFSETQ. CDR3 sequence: CASSSGWREGTDTQYF. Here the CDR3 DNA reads TGCGCCAGCAGCTCAGGGTGGAGGGAGGGCACAGATACGCAGTATTTT.

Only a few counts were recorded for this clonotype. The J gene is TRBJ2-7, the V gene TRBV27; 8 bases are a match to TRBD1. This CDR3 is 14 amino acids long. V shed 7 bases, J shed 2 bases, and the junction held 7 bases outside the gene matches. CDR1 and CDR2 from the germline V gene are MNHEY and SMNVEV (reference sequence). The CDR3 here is CASTVGQGAYEQYF. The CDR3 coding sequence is TGTGCCAGCACCGTAGGACAGGGAGCCTACGAGCAGTACTTC.

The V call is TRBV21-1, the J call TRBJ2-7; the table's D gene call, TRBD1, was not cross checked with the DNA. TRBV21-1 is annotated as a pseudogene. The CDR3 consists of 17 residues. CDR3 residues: CASSKGWKGPRTGEQYF. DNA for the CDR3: TGTGCCAGCAGCAAAGGGTGGAAGGGGCCCCGGACGGGGGAGCAGTACTTC.

The CDR3 nucleotides are TGCGCCAGCAGCTGGGCCGGGAGAACCTACGAGCAGTACTTC. Protein: CASSWAGRTYEQYF. V is TRBV5-1 and J is TRBJ2-7, with D possibly being TRBD2 (6 bases). From germline, CDR1 is SGHRS and CDR2 YFSETQ. The CDR3 contains 14 residues. V was clipped by 3 bases and J by 2 bases, with 12 bases between them.

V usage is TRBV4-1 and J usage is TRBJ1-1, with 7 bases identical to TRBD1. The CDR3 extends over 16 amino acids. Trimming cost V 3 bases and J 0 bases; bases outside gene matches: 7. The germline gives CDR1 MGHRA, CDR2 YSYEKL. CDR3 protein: CASSQEYRGLNTEAFF. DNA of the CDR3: TGCGCCAGCAGCCAGGAGTACAGGGGCTTGAACACTGAAGCTTTCTTT.

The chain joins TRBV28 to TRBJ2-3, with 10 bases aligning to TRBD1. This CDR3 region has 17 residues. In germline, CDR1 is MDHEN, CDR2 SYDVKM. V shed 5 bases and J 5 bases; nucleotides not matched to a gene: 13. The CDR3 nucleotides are TGTGCCAGCAGTCTGCCAGAGGGGACAGGGGTGGGAGATACGCAGTATTTT. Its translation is CASSLPEGTGVGDTQYF.